What follows are 7 T cell receptor beta chains derived from one specimen sequenced in a study of cytomegalovirus exposure and HLA in healthy donors. The primer mix had 60 Vbeta and 13 Jbeta primers. Method: immunoSEQ multiplex PCR; TCRdb's copy keeps in-frame clones and lacks some. This repertoire shows over 85,000 clones, about four fifths found once; its top ten account for roughly 3.8%. The sample was PBMCs. The source of these receptors is a female donor in good health and CMV-seropositive.

V is TRBV6-1 and J is TRBJ2-7; D is perhaps TRBD1 (6 bases). The CDR3 covers 13 residues. V lost 6 bases and J lost 3, with 12 bases in between. Germline CDR1 and CDR2: MNHNS and SASEGT. CDR3 protein: CASSRTENYEQYF. CDR3 nucleotide sequence: TGTGCCAGCAGCCGGACAGAGAACTACGAGCAGTACTTC.

On this clone itself: Other nucleotide sequences from this sample produce the same CDR3. This CDR3 reads CASSLGGTGDTQYF. CDR3 in DNA: TGCGCCAGCAGCTTAGGCGGGACCGGGGATACGCAGTATTTT. The chain is built from TRBV5-1 and TRBJ2-3, with a tentative D call TRBD2 (6 bases). This CDR3 contains 14 residues. CDR1 and CDR2 (germline): SGHRS, YFSETQ. V was trimmed by 2 bases and J by 6 bases, leaving 13 bases between them. The variable domain in full, with the rest retrieved from reference TRBV5-1 and TRBJ2-3, is KAGVTQTPRYLIKTRGQQVTLSCSPISGHRSVSWYQQTPGQGLQFLFEYFSETQRNKGNFPGRFSGRQFSNSRSEMNVSTLELGDSALYLCASSLGGTGDTQYFGPGTRLTVL.

This chain joins TRBV7-2 and TRBJ2-3, with 8 bases that match TRBD2. V shed 2 bases and J 3 bases; nucleotides not matched to a gene: 7. This CDR3 comprises 16 residues. CDR1 and CDR2 from the germline V gene are SGHTA and FQGNSA. The CDR3 DNA follows: TGTGCCAGCAGCTTACATACGGGGGGGCTAACAGATACGCAGTATTTT. It encodes CASSLHTGGLTDTQYF. The variable domain in full, completed from reference TRBV7-2 and TRBJ2-3, reads GAGVSQSPSNKVTEKGKDVELRCDPISGHTALYWYRQSLGQGLEFLIYFQGNSAPDKSGLPSDRFSAERTGGSVSTLTIQRTQQEDSAVYLCASSLHTGGLTDTQYFGPGTRLTVL.

The chain links TRBV5-6 to TRBJ1-5; maybe TRBD1 (5 bases). V was trimmed by 0 bases and J by 7 bases, leaving 14 bases between them. Germline CDR1 and CDR2: SGHDT and YYEEEE. The CDR3 is made up of 15 amino acids. The CDR3 DNA is TGTGCCAGCAGCTTGGATCGGGGGATTACACAGCCCCAGCATTTT. Translated: CASSLDRGITQPQHF.

The V and J genes are TRBV28 and TRBJ1-2; 8 bases map to TRBD1. Germline-derived CDR1 and CDR2 are MDHEN and SYDVKM. The CDR3 covers 12 residues. Germline trimming cut 6 bases from V and 8 bases from J; bases unmatched to any gene: 5. The CDR3 protein is CASSRTGCGYTF. The CDR3 DNA reads TGTGCCAGCAGCCGGACAGGGTGCGGCTACACCTTC.

V and J are TRBV14 and TRBJ2-2; 7 bases map to TRBD2. In germline, CDR1 is SGHDN, CDR2 FVKESK. Trimming at V came to 0 bases and at J to 7 bases, leaving 2 bases not matched to a gene. This CDR3 contains 14 residues. The CDR3 nucleotides are TGTGCCAGCAGCCAAGAAATAGCGGGCGGGGAGCTGTTTTTT. It encodes CASSQEIAGGELFF.

J is TRBJ1-4 and V is TRBV10-2; D uncertain. The length of the CDR3 is 14 residues. Deletions cut 5 bases from V and 8 bases from J, with 15 bases between. Germline V gene lookup returns CDR1 WSHSY and CDR2 SAAADI. The DNA of the CDR3 is TGCGCCAGCAGTAAACTGGGAGGTGGGGAAAAACTGTTTTTT. Protein sequence: CASSKLGGGEKLFF.